The entry below describes one T cell receptor (beta chain). Its antigen is still unknown. The same CDR3 also results from other DNA sequences found in this sample. In the PCR, 60 Vbeta and 13 Jbeta primers were used. Data came from immunoSEQ multiplex PCR; TCRdb stores just in-frame clones and leaves some out. The sample lists 150,000 or so clones, under 75% occurring once. This sample was taken from a study of cytomegalovirus exposure and HLA in healthy donors. Across the whole study: Earlier results showed roughly 120 million unique TCR beta sequences derived from approximately 180 million T cells. General study points: Earlier findings revealed that most TCR beta V segments proved productive either about 87% or about 30% of the time. Some V segments, TRBV6-2 and TRBV6-3 among them, were indistinguishable and were therefore excluded. Analysis was carried out at a later point, and it linked a missense DCLRE1C variant to TCR beta V- and J-gene trimming.

The CDR3 has 14 amino acids. V was clipped by 2 bases and J by 2 bases; unmatched bases: 2. Germline values: CDR1 KGHSH, CDR2 LQKENI. The chain couples TRBV18 to TRBJ1-2; 7 positions match TRBD1. The receptor's source is a man aged 40-49 years in good health and CMV-seropositive. Sample: PBMCs. CDR3 region: CASSPLGQNYGYTF. CDR3 bases: TGTGCCAGCTCACCATTGGGACAGAACTATGGCTACACCTTC. Drawing the rest from reference TRBV18 and TRBJ1-2, the complete variable domain is NAGVMQNPRHLVRRRGQEARLRCSPMKGHSHVYWYRQLPEEGLKFMVYLQKENIIDESGMPKERFSAEFPKEGPSILRIQQVVRGDSAAYFCASSPLGQNYGYTFGSGTRLTVV.